This TCR beta chain was sequenced for a study of vaccination and CD4 T cells after COVID-19. About this clonotype itself: Its antigen is currently unknown.

Trimming cost V 2 bases and J 9 bases, with 21 bases left between them. The CDR3 covers 15 residues. Per germline, CDR1 SGHRS and CDR2 YFSETQ. The treatment here: roughly ten-day PBMC culture with coronavirus spike peptide pools or control peptides (ViraFEST assay). Prior to the COVID-19 pandemic (2011-2018), the unexposed donor's CD4+ T cells were collected. With the Oncomine TCR Beta short-read assay, DNA from cultured CD4+ T cells was sequenced. TCRdb analysed the PCR reads with MiXCR anew, one entry per CDR3 protein. Among thousands of distinct CDR3 sequences listed, approximately 46% were seen once.

Sequencing input: CD4+ T cells from blood, cultured in vitro. This sequence joins TRBV5-1 and TRBJ2-7; D unclear. The origin of this receptor is a human donor in good health. CDR3 coding DNA: TGCGCCAGCAGCTTTAACCCCAGGTCTGACTCAGGGCAGTACTTC. It codes for CASSFNPRSDSGQYF.